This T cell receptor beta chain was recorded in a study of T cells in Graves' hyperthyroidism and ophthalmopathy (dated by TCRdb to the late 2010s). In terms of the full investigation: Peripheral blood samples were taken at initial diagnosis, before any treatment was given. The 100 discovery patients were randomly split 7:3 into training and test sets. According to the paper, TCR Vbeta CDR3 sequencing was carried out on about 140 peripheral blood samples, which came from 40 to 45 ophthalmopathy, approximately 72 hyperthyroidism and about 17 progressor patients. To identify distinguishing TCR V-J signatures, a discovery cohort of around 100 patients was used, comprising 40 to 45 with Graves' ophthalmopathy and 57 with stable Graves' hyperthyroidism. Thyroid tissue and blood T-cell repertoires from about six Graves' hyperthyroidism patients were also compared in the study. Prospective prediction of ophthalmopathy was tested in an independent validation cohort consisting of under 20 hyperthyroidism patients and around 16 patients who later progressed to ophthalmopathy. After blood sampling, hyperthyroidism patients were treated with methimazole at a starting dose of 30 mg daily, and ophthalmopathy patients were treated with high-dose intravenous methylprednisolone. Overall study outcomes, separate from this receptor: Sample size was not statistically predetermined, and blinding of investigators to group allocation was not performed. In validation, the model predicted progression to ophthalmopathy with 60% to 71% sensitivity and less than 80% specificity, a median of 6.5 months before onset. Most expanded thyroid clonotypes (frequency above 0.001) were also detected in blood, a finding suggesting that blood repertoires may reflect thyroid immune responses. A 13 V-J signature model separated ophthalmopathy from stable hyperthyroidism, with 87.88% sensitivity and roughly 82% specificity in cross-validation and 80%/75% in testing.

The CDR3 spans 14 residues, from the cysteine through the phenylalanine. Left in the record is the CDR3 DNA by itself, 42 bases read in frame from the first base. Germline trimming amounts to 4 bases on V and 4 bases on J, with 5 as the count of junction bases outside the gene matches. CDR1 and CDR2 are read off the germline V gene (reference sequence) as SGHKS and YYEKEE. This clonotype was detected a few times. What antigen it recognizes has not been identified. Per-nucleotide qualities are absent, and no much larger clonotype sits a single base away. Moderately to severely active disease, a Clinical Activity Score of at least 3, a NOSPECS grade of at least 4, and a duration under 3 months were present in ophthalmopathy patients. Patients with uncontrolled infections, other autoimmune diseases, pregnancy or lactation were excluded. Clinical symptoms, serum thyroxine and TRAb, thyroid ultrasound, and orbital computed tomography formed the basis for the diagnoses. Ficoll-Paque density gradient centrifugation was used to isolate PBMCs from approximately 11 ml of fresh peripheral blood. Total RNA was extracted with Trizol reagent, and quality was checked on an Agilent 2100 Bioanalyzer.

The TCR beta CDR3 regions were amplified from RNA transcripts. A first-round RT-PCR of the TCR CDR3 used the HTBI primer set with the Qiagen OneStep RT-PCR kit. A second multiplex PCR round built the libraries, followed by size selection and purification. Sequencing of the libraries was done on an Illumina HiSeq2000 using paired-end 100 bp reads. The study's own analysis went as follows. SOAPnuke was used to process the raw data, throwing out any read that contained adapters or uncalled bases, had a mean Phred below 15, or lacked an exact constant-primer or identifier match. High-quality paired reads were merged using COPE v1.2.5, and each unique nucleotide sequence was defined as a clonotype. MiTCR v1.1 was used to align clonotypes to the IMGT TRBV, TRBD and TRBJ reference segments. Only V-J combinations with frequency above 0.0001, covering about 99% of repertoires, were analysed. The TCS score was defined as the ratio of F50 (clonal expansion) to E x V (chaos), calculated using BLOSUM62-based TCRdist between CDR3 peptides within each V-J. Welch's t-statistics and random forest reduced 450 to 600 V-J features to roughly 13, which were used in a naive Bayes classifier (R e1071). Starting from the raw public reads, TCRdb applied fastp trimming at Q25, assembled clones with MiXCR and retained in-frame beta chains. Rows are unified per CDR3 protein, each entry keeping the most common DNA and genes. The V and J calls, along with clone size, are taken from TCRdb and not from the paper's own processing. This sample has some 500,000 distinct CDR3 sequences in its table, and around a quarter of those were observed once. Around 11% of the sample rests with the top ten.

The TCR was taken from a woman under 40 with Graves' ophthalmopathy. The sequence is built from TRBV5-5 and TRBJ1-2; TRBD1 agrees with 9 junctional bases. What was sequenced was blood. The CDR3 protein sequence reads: CASSAPGQGYGYTF. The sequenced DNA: TGTGCCAGCAGCGCGCCGGGACAGGGCTATGGCTACACCTTC.